These 18 T cell receptor beta chains originate from one sample sequenced in a study of shared clonotypes between healthy human individuals. Naive CD8 isolation took CD45RO-negative cells positively selected for CCR7 and excluded terminally differentiated effector memory CD45RA+ cells. Profiling relied on immunoSEQ multiplex PCR, and the TCRdb table lists in-frame clones only, not all of them. Of about 550,000 clones in the sample, 95% to 96% are singletons; the top ten hold 0.1% to 0.11%. Sequenced input: naive CD8+ T cells sorted from blood. These receptors were collected from a woman in her 30s in good health.

The chain combines TRBV2 with TRBJ1-4; 9 positions match TRBD1. V gave up 8 bases and J gave up 5 bases; unmatched junction bases: 6. The CDR3 covers 14 residues. Germline CDR1 and CDR2: SNHLY and FYNNEI. The CDR3, as DNA: TGTGCCAGCCAAGACAGGGGGTCCAATGAAAAACTGTTTTTT. Protein sequence: CASQDRGSNEKLFF.

This clone showed up just a few times. The V call is TRBV5-4, the J call TRBJ1-1; 7 nucleotides agree with TRBD1. Germline CDR1 and CDR2: SGHNT and YYREEE (reference sequence). V lost 5 bases to trimming and J lost 3 bases; unmatched junction nucleotides: 4. The CDR3 is made up of 13 amino acids. CDR3: CASRLTGYTEAFF. Here the CDR3 DNA reads TGTGCCAGCAGATTGACAGGGTACACTGAAGCTTTCTTT.

The chain couples TRBV10-2 to TRBJ1-1; D ambiguous. Trimming removed 6 bases from V and 3 bases from J, with 5 bases in between. The CDR3 contains 11 residues. Per germline, CDR1 WSHSY and CDR2 SAAADI. CDR3 sequence reads: CASRAYTEAFF. CDR3 DNA: TGCGCCAGCAGGGCCTACACTGAAGCTTTCTTT.

This clone appeared once. J is TRBJ1-4 and V is TRBV12-5, with D unresolved. There are 18 residues in the CDR3. Germline-derived CDR1 and CDR2 are LGHNT and FRNRAP. V was cut by 0 bases and J by 4 bases, with 18 bases left in between. CDR3 sequence: CASGLVLIRIRRNEKLFF. CDR3 coding DNA: TGTGCTAGTGGTTTGGTACTAATCCGGATTCGGCGTAATGAAAAACTGTTTTTT.

The chain uses TRBV6-1 and TRBJ2-5; 9 bases line up with TRBD2. In germline, CDR1 is MNHNS, CDR2 SASEGT. This CDR3 region has 14 residues. The J segment lost 5 bases and the V segment lost 2 bases, leaving 3 bases of the junction unmatched. The CDR3 sequence is CASSEWSGGETQYF. In DNA, the CDR3 is TGTGCCAGCAGTGAATGGAGCGGGGGGGAGACCCAGTACTTC.

The V call is TRBV2, the J call TRBJ2-3; D unclear. CDR1 is SNHLY, CDR2 FYNNEI, per germline. This CDR3 region has 12 residues. Trimming left V 8 bases short and J 10 bases short, with 16 bases between. The CDR3 reads CASEIRALAQYF. CDR3 coding DNA: TGTGCCAGCGAAATCCGTGCGCTCGCGCAGTATTTT.

The J gene is TRBJ2-1, the V gene TRBV4-1; TRBD1 matches at 7 bases. The germline V gene encodes CDR1 MGHRA and CDR2 YSYEKL. The CDR3 is made up of 15 amino acids. Unmatched junction bases numbered 8, after V lost 5 bases and J lost 4 bases. In nucleotides, the CDR3 is TGCGCCAGCAGCTCCGCCGGGACAGCATACAATGAGCAGTTCTTC. Translating gives CASSSAGTAYNEQFF.

The chain links TRBV9 to TRBJ1-1; D is undetermined. V lost 4 bases and J lost 1, with 11 bases in between. The CDR3 runs 14 residues. The germline V gene encodes CDR1 SGDLS and CDR2 YYNGEE. CDR3 in amino acids: CASSRAGENTEAFF. CDR3 nucleotides: TGTGCCAGCAGCCGAGCCGGGGAGAACACTGAAGCTTTCTTT.

The chain has TRBV9 and TRBJ2-3; 7 nucleotides match TRBD2. In germline, CDR1 is SGDLS, CDR2 YYNGEE. The CDR3 length is 15 residues. V was clipped by 0 bases and J by 2 bases; unmatched bases: 3. The CDR3 loop is CASSVEGRVTDTQYF. The CDR3, as DNA: TGTGCCAGCAGCGTAGAGGGGAGGGTCACAGATACGCAGTATTTT.

The chain couples TRBV19 to TRBJ2-5; the D call may be TRBD1 or TRBD2 (6 bases each). The length of the CDR3 is 13 residues. V gave up 5 bases and J gave up 10 bases, with 17 bases separating them. In germline, CDR1 is LNHDA, CDR2 SQIVND (reference sequence). The CDR3 spells CASSAGHPGGQYF. The CDR3 DNA reads as TGTGCCAGTAGTGCGGGACACCCGGGCGGCCAGTACTTC.

The chain links TRBV30 to TRBJ1-1; possible D gene TRBD1, 5 bases. Deletions cut 4 bases from V and 5 bases from J, with 11 bases between. The CDR3 length is 12 residues. Germline V lookup: CDR1 GTSNPN, CDR2 SVGIG (reference sequence). The CDR3 loop reads CAWTVGGTEAFF. The CDR3 nucleotides read TGTGCCTGGACCGTTGGGGGGACTGAAGCTTTCTTT.

This clone was detected only once. The chain couples TRBV6-5 to TRBJ2-2; D might be TRBD1 or TRBD2, each matching 5 bases. In germline, CDR1 is MNHEY, CDR2 SVGAGI. V was clipped by 4 bases and J by 0 bases, with 12 bases between them. The CDR3 runs 16 residues. In DNA, the CDR3 is TGTGCCAGCAGTTGGGCCCGGGGCGCGAACACCGGGGAGCTGTTTTTT. This gives the protein CASSWARGANTGELFF.

The CDR3 DNA sequence: TGTGCCAGCAGCTTTAGGGACAGGGAGTTTACCGGGGAGCTGTTTTTT. Translating it yields CASSFRDREFTGELFF. This chain uses TRBV13 with TRBJ2-2, with 9 bases fitting TRBD1. This CDR3 has 16 residues. V was clipped by 3 bases and J by 5 bases; unmatched bases: 7. Per the germline V gene, CDR1 is PRHDT and CDR2 is FYEKMQ (reference sequence).

The V call is TRBV7-9, the J call TRBJ2-1, with 7 bases that match TRBD1. This CDR3 has 15 residues. The J segment lost 2 bases and the V segment lost 4 bases, leaving 5 bases of the junction unmatched. Germline V gives CDR1 SEHNR, CDR2 FQNEAQ (reference sequence). This chain's CDR3 is CASSSTGITYNEQFF. CDR3 DNA sequence: TGTGCCAGCAGCTCGACAGGGATCACCTACAATGAGCAGTTCTTC.

The chain links TRBV5-6 to TRBJ2-2, with D tentatively TRBD1 (6 bases). CDR1 SGHDT and CDR2 YYEEEE come from the germline V gene. V was clipped by 4 bases and J by 0 bases, with 13 bases between them. The CDR3 length is 16 residues. The CDR3 bases are TGTGCCAGCAGCCGTGACAGGAGATCGAACACCGGGGAGCTGTTTTTT. Its translation is CASSRDRRSNTGELFF.

V and J are TRBV23-1 and TRBJ1-2; 7 positions match TRBD1. TRBV23-1 counts as an open reading frame of uncertain function. Trimming at V came to 4 bases and at J to 4 bases, leaving 9 bases not matched to a gene. The CDR3 has 15 amino acids. CDR3 loop: CASSRAVGDSYGYTF. The CDR3 bases are TGCGCCAGCAGTCGGGCCGTAGGGGACAGCTATGGCTACACCTTC.

This clone was seen a single time. The chain is built from TRBV7-9 and TRBJ2-7; 9 nucleotides line up with TRBD1. The CDR3 extends over 15 amino acids. Trimming at V came to 5 bases and at J to 5 bases, leaving 10 bases not matched to a gene. Germline CDR1 SEHNR, CDR2 FQNEAQ (reference sequence). CDR3 residues: CASSLIPTGGNEQYF. The DNA of the CDR3 is TGTGCCAGCAGCCTAATCCCTACAGGGGGCAACGAGCAGTACTTC.

The chain links TRBV30 to TRBJ1-5; D is uncertain. CDR3 size: 15 residues. Per the germline V gene, CDR1 is GTSNPN and CDR2 is SVGIG (reference sequence). V dropped 2 bases and J dropped 1 base, with 12 bases sitting between them. CDR3 in DNA: TGTGCCTGGAGTTACGACGGGATGAGCAATCAGCCCCAGCATTTT. It is translated as CAWSYDGMSNQPQHF.